Listed here is a single T cell receptor beta chain. Its antigen is unknown. Primers for the PCR totalled 60 Vbeta and 13 Jbeta. Generated by immunoSEQ multiplex PCR, the TCRdb table keeps only in-frame clones and is missing some. The sample consists of approximately 150,000 clones, roughly 80% of them appearing once. This entry belongs to a study of cytomegalovirus exposure and HLA in healthy donors. Study-level background: Most genotyped donors, 81% of 398, had Caucasian-associated genetic ancestry. General observations from the study: Altogether, 150 to 200 TCR beta chains were recorded as cytomegalovirus-associated. Most TCR beta V segments were productive about 87% or about 30% of the time in an earlier analysis. For presence/absence analyses, sequencing depth was assumed to be roughly uniform across donors.

This receptor was identified in a woman between 50 and 59 years old in good health and CMV-seronegative. The specimen sequenced was PBMCs.

The CDR3 DNA is TGTGCCAGCAGCCCGCAACTGGGGCTCACAGATACGCAGTATTTT. Its translation is CASSPQLGLTDTQYF. The chain uses TRBV7-2 and TRBJ2-3, with D perhaps matching TRBD1 (5 bases). The V gene's germline CDR1 is SGHTA and CDR2 FQGNSA. CDR3 length: 15 residues. V was trimmed by 5 bases and J by 2 bases, leaving 14 bases between them.